The TCR beta chain described here comes from a study of cytomegalovirus exposure and HLA in healthy donors. General study points: Indistinguishable V segments, including TRBV6-2 and TRBV6-3, were excluded. Per published accounts, TCR beta sequences correctly predicted the HLA-A and HLA-B alleles of most subjects. Several top significant clusters appeared, in a later analysis, to be linked to common viral pathogens. Apparent HLA restriction characterized most CMV-associated TCR beta chains in a later analysis.

The CDR3 extends over 13 amino acids. The V gene end was trimmed by 7 bases and the J gene end by 8 bases; junction bases not matched to a gene: 8. Germline values: CDR1 SQVTM, CDR2 ANQGSEA. PCR amplification relied on 60 Vbeta primers (plus 13 Jbeta primers). The method was immunoSEQ multiplex PCR; TCRdb's version includes in-frame clones alone and lacks a portion of them. This table holds around 150,000 clones, more than 80% found once. Remarks on this clone: The antigen is undetermined.

The clonotype was recovered from a woman aged 18-35 years in good health and CMV-seronegative. Sequenced: PBMCs. The chain links TRBV29-1 to TRBJ1-4; 9 nucleotides align to TRBD1. CDR3 region: CSAPLGQGEKLFF. For the CDR3, the DNA is TGCAGCGCTCCTTTGGGACAGGGCGAAAAACTGTTTTTT.